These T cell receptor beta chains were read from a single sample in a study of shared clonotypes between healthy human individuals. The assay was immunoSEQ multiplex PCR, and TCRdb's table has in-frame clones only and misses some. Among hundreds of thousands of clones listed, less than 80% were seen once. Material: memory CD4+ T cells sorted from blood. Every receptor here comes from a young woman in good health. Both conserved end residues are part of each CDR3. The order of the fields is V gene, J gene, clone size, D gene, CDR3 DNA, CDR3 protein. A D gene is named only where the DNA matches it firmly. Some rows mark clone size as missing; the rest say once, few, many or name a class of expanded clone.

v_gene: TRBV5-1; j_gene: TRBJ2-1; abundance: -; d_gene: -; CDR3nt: TGCGCCAGCAGCAGCGACTCGGCCTCCTACAATGAGCAGTTCTTC; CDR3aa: CASSSDSASYNEQFF
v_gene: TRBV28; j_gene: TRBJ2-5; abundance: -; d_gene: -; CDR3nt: TGTGCCAGCAGCCGCTCTGGAGAAGAGACCCAGTACTTC; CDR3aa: CASSRSGEETQYF
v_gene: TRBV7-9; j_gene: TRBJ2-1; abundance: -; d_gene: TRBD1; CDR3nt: TGTGCCAGCAGCTTAGTGGGACAGGGGGGAAATGAGCAGTTCTTC; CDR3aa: CASSLVGQGGNEQFF
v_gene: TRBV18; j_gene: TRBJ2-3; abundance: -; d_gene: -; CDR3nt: TGTGCCAGCTCACCAGTTACAGATACGCAGTATTTT; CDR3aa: CASSPVTDTQYF
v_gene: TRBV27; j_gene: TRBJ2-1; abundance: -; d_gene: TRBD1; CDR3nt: TGTGCCAGCAGTCCCAGAGGGACAGTTATCAATGAGCAGTTCTTC; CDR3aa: CASSPRGTVINEQFF
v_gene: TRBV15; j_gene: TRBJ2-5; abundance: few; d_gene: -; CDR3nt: TGTGCCACCAGCAGAGATCTGGGTGCAGAGACCCAGTACTTC; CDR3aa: CATSRDLGAETQYF
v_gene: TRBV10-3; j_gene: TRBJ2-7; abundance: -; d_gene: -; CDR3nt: TGTGCCATCAGTGAGTCAATGGACGGAGGAAGGGGACTGGATCGCGAGCAGTACTTC; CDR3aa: CAISESMDGGRGLDREQYF
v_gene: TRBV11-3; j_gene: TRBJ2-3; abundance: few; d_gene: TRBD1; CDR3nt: TGTGCCAGCAGCTCAGGGGGTGGGGGAGATACGCAGTATTTT; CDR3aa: CASSSGGGGDTQYF
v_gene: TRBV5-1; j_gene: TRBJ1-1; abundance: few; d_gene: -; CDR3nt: TGCGCCAGCAGCCCGACAGTAGACACTGAAGCTTTCTTT; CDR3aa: CASSPTVDTEAFF
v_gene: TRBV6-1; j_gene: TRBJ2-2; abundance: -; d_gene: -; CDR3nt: TGTGCCAGCAGTGAACACACCGGGGAGCTGTTTTTT; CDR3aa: CASSEHTGELFF
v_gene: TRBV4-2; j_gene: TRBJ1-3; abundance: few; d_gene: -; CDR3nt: TGTGCCAGCAGCCAAGATGGGGGGGCTAGTTGGGTTCGAACAGGAAACACCATATATTTT; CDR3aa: CASSQDGGASWVRTGNTIYF
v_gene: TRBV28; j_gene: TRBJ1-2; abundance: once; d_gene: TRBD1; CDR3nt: TGTGCCAGCAGTCCGGGCTCACAGGGGCAAGTTAATGGCTACACCTTC; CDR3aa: CASSPGSQGQVNGYTF
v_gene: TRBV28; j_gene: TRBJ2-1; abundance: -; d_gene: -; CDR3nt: TGTGCCAGCAGTCCCTACCTCGTACCTGAGCAGTTCTTC; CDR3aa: CASSPYLVPEQFF
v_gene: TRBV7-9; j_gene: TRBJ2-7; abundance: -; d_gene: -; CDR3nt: TGTGCCAGCAGTTCAGGCGAGGGGGAGCAGTACTTC; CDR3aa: CASSSGEGEQYF
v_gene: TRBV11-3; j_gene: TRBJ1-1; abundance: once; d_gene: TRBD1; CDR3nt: TGTGCCAGCAGCGGACAGGGGTCTGAAGCCTTCTTT; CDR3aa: CASSGQGSEAFF
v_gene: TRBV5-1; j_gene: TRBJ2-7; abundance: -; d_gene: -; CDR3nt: TGCGCCAGCAGCTTGGCTGTCCGACACAGGAGCTCCTACGAGCAGTACTTC; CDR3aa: CASSLAVRHRSSYEQYF
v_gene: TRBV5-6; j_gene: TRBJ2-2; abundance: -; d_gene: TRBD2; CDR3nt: TGTGCCAGCAGCTCCCTCTTAAGCGGGAGCGTCGGAGACACCGGGGAGCTGTTTTTT; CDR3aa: CASSSLLSGSVGDTGELFF
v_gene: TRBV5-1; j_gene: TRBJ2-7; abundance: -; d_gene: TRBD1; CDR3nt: TGCGCCAGCTCGGGGGGACAGGGCTTTTACGAGCAGTACTTC; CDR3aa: CASSGGQGFYEQYF
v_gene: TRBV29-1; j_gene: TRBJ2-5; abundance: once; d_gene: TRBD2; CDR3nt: TGCAGTGCGGGAAAGGGCGGGAGGGCCTCAGAGACCCAGTACTTC; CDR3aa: CSAGKGGRASETQYF
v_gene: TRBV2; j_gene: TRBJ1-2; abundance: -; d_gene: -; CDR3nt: TGTGCCAGCAGTGTAGCAGGTCTTGGGGGAGGCTACACCTTC; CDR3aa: CASSVAGLGGGYTF
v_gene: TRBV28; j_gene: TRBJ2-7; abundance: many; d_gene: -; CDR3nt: TGTGCCAGTACGACACAGAGCTCCTACGAGCAGTACTTC; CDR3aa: CASTTQSSYEQYF
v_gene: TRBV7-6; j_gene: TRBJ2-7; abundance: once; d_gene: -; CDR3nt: TGTGCCAGCAGCTCCCAAAGCGACAGCTACGAGCAGTACTTC; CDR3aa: CASSSQSDSYEQYF
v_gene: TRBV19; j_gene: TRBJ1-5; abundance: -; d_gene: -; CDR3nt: TGTGCCAGTACCATGGCAGGTTTACATCAGCCCCAGCATTTT; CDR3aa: CASTMAGLHQPQHF
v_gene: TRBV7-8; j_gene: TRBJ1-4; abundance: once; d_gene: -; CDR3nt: TGTGCCAGCAGCTTTGGAGGTCTTGGGGAAAAACTGTTTTTT; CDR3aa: CASSFGGLGEKLFF
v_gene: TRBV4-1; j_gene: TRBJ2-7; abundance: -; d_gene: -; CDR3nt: TGCGCCAGCAGCCAACGGGGGCGGCAGGACGAGCAGTACTTC; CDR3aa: CASSQRGRQDEQYF
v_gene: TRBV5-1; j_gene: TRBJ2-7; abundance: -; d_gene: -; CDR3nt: TGCGCCAGCAGCCCTCCCCAAGAGGGGGATGAGCAGTACTTC; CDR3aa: CASSPPQEGDEQYF
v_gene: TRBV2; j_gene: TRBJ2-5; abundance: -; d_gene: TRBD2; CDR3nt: TGTGCCAGCAGTGTGCTAGCGGGGAAAGAGACCCAGTACTTC; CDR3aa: CASSVLAGKETQYF
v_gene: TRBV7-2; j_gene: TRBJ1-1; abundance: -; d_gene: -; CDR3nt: TGTGCCAGCAGCGAGGGACAGAACACTGAAGCTTTCTTT; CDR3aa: CASSEGQNTEAFF
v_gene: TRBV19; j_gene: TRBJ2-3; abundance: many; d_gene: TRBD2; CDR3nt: TGTGCCAGTAGTATAGGACTAGCGGATACGCAGTATTTT; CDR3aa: CASSIGLADTQYF
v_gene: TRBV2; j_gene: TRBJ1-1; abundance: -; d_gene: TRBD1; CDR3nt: TGTGCCAGCAAGGGGGCAGGGTGGAACACTGAAGCTTTCTTT; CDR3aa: CASKGAGWNTEAFF
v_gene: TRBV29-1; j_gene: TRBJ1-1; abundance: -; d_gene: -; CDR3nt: TGCAGCGGGCGGGCGGACTGGACTGAAGCTTTCTTT; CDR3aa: CSGRADWTEAFF
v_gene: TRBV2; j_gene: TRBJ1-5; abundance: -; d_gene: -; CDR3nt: TGTGCCAGCAGTAATCGTAATCAGCCCCAGCATTTT; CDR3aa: CASSNRNQPQHF
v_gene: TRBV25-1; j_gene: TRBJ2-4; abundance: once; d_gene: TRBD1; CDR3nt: TGTGCCAGCAGTGAACTGTCCGGGACAGGGGAAAACATTCAGTACTTC; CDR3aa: CASSELSGTGENIQYF
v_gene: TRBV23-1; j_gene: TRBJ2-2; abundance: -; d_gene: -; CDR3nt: TGCGCCAGCAGTCAATCGGGACATGACACCGGGGAGCTGTTTTTT; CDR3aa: CASSQSGHDTGELFF
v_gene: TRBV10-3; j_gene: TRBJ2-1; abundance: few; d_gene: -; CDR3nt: TGTGCCATCAGTGAGATCCCCCATGAGCAGTTCTTC; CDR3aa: CAISEIPHEQFF
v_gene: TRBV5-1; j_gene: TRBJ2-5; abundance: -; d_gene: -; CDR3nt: TGCGCCAGCAGCTTGGAGGGGCAGGGGGGCGAGACCCAGTACTTC; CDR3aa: CASSLEGQGGETQYF
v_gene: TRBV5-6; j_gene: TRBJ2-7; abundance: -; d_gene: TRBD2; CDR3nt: TGTGCCAGCGGACTAGCGGGGACCTACGAGCAGTACTTC; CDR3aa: CASGLAGTYEQYF
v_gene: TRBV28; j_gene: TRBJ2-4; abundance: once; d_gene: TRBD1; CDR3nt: TGTGCCAGCAGTCCTGGGGACAGTAAAAACATTCAGTACTTC; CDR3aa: CASSPGDSKNIQYF
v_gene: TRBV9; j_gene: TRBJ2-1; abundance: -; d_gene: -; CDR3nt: TGTGCCAGCAGCGGGACCCCCTATGATGAGCAGTTCTTC; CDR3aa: CASSGTPYDEQFF
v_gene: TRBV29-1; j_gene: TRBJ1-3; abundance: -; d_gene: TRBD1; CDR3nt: TGCAGCGCCAAACAGGGGTTCTCTGGAAACACCATATATTTT; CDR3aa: CSAKQGFSGNTIYF
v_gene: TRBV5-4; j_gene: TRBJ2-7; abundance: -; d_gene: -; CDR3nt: TGTGCCAGCACCACAACCAGGGGCGAGCAGTACTTC; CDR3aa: CASTTTRGEQYF
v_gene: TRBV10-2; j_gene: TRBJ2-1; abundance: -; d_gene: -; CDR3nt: TGCGCCAGCAGTGATACGGCCACCTGGATTTACAATGAGCAGTTCTTC; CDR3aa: CASSDTATWIYNEQFF
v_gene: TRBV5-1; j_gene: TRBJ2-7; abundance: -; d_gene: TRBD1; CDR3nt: TGCGCCAGCAGCTCTGGAAGGACAGGGGGCAACGAGCAGTACTTC; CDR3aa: CASSSGRTGGNEQYF
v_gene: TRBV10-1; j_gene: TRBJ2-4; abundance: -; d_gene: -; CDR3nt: TGCGCCAGCAGTGAGTCCGGGTTGCTGGGAGCCAAAAACATTCAGTACTTC; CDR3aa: CASSESGLLGAKNIQYF
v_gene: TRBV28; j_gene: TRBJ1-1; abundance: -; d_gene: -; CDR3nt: TGTGCCAGCAGTTTGAAACAGGGTTCTTCTTTCTTT; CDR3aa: CASSLKQGSSFF
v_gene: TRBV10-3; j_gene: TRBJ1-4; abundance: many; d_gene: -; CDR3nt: TGTGCCATCAGTCAAAACCGGCCACCAAATGAAAAACTGTTTTTT; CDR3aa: CAISQNRPPNEKLFF
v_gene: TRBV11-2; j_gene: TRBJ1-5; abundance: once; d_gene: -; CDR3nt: TGTGCCAGCAGCTTAGGTAGGGATCAGCCCCAGCATTTT; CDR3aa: CASSLGRDQPQHF
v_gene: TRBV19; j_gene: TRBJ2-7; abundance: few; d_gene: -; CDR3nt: TGTGCCAGTTCGTTGGGACCGCTCGGGTACGAGCAGTACTTC; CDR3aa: CASSLGPLGYEQYF
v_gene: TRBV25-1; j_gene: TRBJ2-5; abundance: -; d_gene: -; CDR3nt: TGTGCCAGCAGTGAACTAGGTCGTCAAGAGACCCAGTACTTC; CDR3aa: CASSELGRQETQYF
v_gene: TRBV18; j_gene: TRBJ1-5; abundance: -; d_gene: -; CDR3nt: TGTGCCAGCTCACCACCTGGGGATGGGGCCCGGCCCCAGCATTTT; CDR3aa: CASSPPGDGARPQHF
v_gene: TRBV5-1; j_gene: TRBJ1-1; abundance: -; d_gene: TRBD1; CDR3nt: TGCGCCAGCAGCTATGGGACAGGGCTAAATATGAACACTGAAGCTTTCTTT; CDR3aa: CASSYGTGLNMNTEAFF
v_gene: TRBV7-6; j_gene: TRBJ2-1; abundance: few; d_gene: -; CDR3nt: TGTGCCAGCAGCTTAGAGATGGGGGGGCGCCGGGACAATGAGCAGTTCTTC; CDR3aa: CASSLEMGGRRDNEQFF
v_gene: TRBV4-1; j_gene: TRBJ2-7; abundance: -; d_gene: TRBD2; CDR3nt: TGCGCCAGCAGCCATATAACTAGCGGGAACTACGAGCAGTACTTC; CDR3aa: CASSHITSGNYEQYF